What follows are 19 T cell receptor beta chains derived from one specimen sequenced in a study of blood T cell repertoires in COVID-19. Using immunoSEQ multiplex PCR, the repertoire was profiled, and TCRdb retains in-frame clones only, with some absent. The repertoire has approximately 94,000 clones, roughly 88% of them found once; the top ten carry roughly 8.3%. Sequencing was carried out using peripheral blood. These receptors all stem from an older woman with acute or convalescent COVID-19.

J is TRBJ2-1 and V is TRBV5-1, with 13 bases identical to TRBD2. The CDR3 runs 14 residues. Germline CDR1 SGHRS, CDR2 YFSETQ. CDR3 residues: CGTRTSGRSDEQFF. The CDR3 nucleotides are TGCGGGACTAGGACTAGCGGGAGATCGGATGAGCAGTTCTTC.

The CDR3 bases are TGTGCCAGCAGTTACCCGAGACTAGCGGGAGACAATGAGCAGTTCTTC. Its translation is CASSYPRLAGDNEQFF. This chain links TRBV6-9 with TRBJ2-1, with 12 bases fitting TRBD2. Germline lookup yields CDR1 MNHGY and CDR2 SVAAGI. The CDR3 has 16 residues. Trimming took 3 bases from V and 5 from J; bases not matched to a gene: 5.

The chain couples TRBV5-5 to TRBJ1-4; unclear D gene. The CDR3 consists of 15 residues. CDR1 is SGHKS, CDR2 YYEKEE, per germline (reference sequence). V was trimmed by 1 base and J by 8 bases, leaving 15 bases between them. The DNA of the CDR3 is TGTGCCAGCAGCTTGTTGACGGGGAAGGAGGAAAAACTGTTTTTT. Protein sequence: CASSLLTGKEEKLFF.

This chain uses TRBV27 with TRBJ2-5; D not certain. The CDR3 extends over 14 amino acids. Germline-derived CDR1 and CDR2 are MNHEY and SMNVEV (reference sequence). Trimming shortened V by 1 base and J by 3 bases, and 9 bases separated the two germline ends. The DNA for the CDR3 is TGTGCCAGCAGTTTATTTGCAGGCGAAGAGACCCAGTACTTC. Its translation is CASSLFAGEETQYF.

The rearrangement links TRBV4-1 to TRBJ2-3, with D unclear. The CDR3 consists of 15 residues. V was trimmed by 1 base and J by 5 bases, leaving 13 bases between them. Germline CDR1 and CDR2: MGHRA and YSYEKL. The CDR3 sequence is CASSQAAHSGDTQYF. The CDR3 coding sequence is TGCGCCAGCAGCCAAGCAGCCCACAGTGGAGATACGCAGTATTTT.

The J gene is TRBJ1-2, the V gene TRBV6-1, with TRBD1 identical over 8 bases. With 6 bases clipped from V and 2 bases from J, the junction kept 11 bases outside the gene matches. Germline V gives CDR1 MNHNS, CDR2 SASEGT. The length of the CDR3 is 16 residues. The CDR3 nucleotides read TGTGCCAGCAGCGAAACCAGGGCAGGGGGCAACTATGGCTACACCTTC. Its protein is CASSETRAGGNYGYTF.

The rearrangement joins TRBV3-1 (or the pseudogene TRBV3-2) to TRBJ2-1; 7 bases line up with TRBD2. The germline V gene has CDR1 LGHDT and CDR2 YNNKEL (reference sequence). V lost 1 base, J lost 3 bases, and 9 bases stayed unmatched. The length of the CDR3 is 17 residues. Written as DNA, the CDR3 is TGTGCCAGCAGCCAAGGGGGGACTACGATACTCTACAATGAGCAGTTCTTC. Encoded protein: CASSQGGTTILYNEQFF.

The chain uses TRBV6-5 and TRBJ2-7; 7 bases are a match to TRBD2. V shed 2 bases and J 2 bases; nucleotides not matched to a gene: 3. This CDR3 has 14 amino acids. Germline lookup yields CDR1 MNHEY and CDR2 SVGAGI. In DNA, the CDR3 is TGTGCCAGCAGTTACAGCGGGACTCCCTACGAGCAGTACTTC. As protein: CASSYSGTPYEQYF.

The V and J genes are TRBV19 and TRBJ2-7; 9 bases line up with TRBD1. After removal of 5 bases from V and 4 bases from J, the junction contained 6 bases not matched to a gene. Germline CDR1 reads LNHDA; CDR2 reads SQIVND (reference sequence). The CDR3 spans 14 residues. The CDR3, as DNA: TGTGCCAGTAGTCTATCCGGGACAGGGTACGAGCAGTACTTC. Its translation is CASSLSGTGYEQYF.

The chain is built from TRBV4-1 and TRBJ2-5, with 7 bases identical to TRBD2. Germline V gene sequence: CDR1 MGHRA, CDR2 YSYEKL. The CDR3 is 15 residues long. The J segment lost 1 base and the V segment lost 2 bases, leaving 4 bases of the junction unmatched. The CDR3 region is CASSQKAGVQETQYF. Written as DNA, the CDR3 is TGCGCCAGCAGCCAAAAGGCGGGGGTCCAAGAGACCCAGTACTTC.

The genes are TRBV2 and TRBJ2-4; the D gene is possibly TRBD1 (6 bases). The CDR3 runs to 16 residues. V lost 3 bases to trimming and J lost 5 bases, with 17 bases between them. Germline lookup yields CDR1 SNHLY and CDR2 FYNNEI. The CDR3 coding sequence is TGTGCCAGCAGTGATCCGGGCGTCAGGGGAGAAAACATTCAGTACTTC. Amino acid sequence: CASSDPGVRGENIQYF.

The CDR3 DNA follows: TGTGCCATCAGACAGGAAAACACCATATATTTT. Translating it yields CAIRQENTIYF. The chain employs TRBV10-3 and TRBJ1-3; TRBD1 is a possible D gene (5 bases). This CDR3 region has 11 residues. Germline-derived CDR1 and CDR2 are ENHRY and SYGVKD. With 6 bases removed from V and 6 bases from J, the gap between germline ends came to 6 bases.

The rearrangement uses TRBV11-2 and TRBJ2-7, with a tentative D call TRBD1 (6 bases). Germline V gene lookup returns CDR1 SGHAT and CDR2 FQNNGV. The V gene lost 2 bases and the J gene lost 7 bases, with 21 bases spanning the gap. This CDR3 comprises 16 residues. DNA of the CDR3: TGTGCCAGCAGCTTATTCTTTGCGGAAACTAGGGGGGAGCAGTACTTC. This sequence encodes CASSLFFAETRGEQYF.

The chain joins TRBV9 to TRBJ2-1; TRBD1 is a possible D gene (6 bases). V lost 0 bases to trimming and J lost 7 bases, with 20 bases between them. The CDR3 contains 17 residues. From germline, CDR1 is SGDLS and CDR2 YYNGEE. As DNA, the CDR3 is TGTGCCAGCAGCGTAGATAGGGGCATGGCAGGGGAAAATGAGCAGTTCTTC. This sequence encodes CASSVDRGMAGENEQFF.

This rearrangement joins TRBV5-4 to TRBJ1-1; possibly TRBD1 for D (6 bases). The V end was cut by 0 bases, the J end by 4 bases, with 13 bases between. The CDR3 sequence is 15 residues long. The germline CDR1 and CDR2 sequences are SGHNT and YYREEE (reference sequence). In nucleotides, the CDR3 is TGTGCCAGCAGCTTGGGGGGGGGCTTGGCCACTGAAGCTTTCTTT. It translates to CASSLGGGLATEAFF.

The rearrangement joins TRBV7-2 to TRBJ2-1; D remains unclear. V was shortened by 8 bases and J by 1 base, with 6 bases between the two germline ends. Germline CDR1 is SGHTA and CDR2 is FQGNSA. The CDR3 runs 12 residues. The CDR3 DNA is TGTGCCAGCTCGTTGTCCTACAATGAGCAGTTCTTC. Amino acid sequence: CASSLSYNEQFF.

V and J are TRBV5-6 and TRBJ2-7, with TRBD1 matching over 10 bases. Germline V gene sequence: CDR1 SGHDT, CDR2 YYEEEE. The CDR3 consists of 15 residues. V was clipped by 4 bases and J by 2 bases; unmatched bases: 6. The CDR3 nucleotides are TGTGCCAGCAGCCCCCGGGACAGGGGAGCCTACGAGCAGTACTTC. Translating it yields CASSPRDRGAYEQYF.

This sequence joins TRBV27 and TRBJ2-1; TRBD2 agrees at 9 bases. Germline CDR1 and CDR2: MNHEY and SMNVEV (reference sequence). The J segment lost 4 bases and the V segment lost 6 bases, leaving 4 bases of the junction unmatched. The CDR3 spans 14 residues. Here the CDR3 reads CASRLAGTYNEQFF. CDR3 DNA sequence: TGTGCCAGCAGGCTAGCGGGAACATACAATGAGCAGTTCTTC.

V is TRBV18 and J is TRBJ1-2; the D gene is possibly TRBD1 (5 bases). This CDR3 contains 14 residues. Germline lookup yields CDR1 KGHSH and CDR2 LQKENI. V lost 5 bases to trimming and J lost 4 bases, with 14 bases between them. CDR3 in DNA: TGTGCCAGCTCAAACGACAGTTTCTTCTATGGCTACACCTTC. Protein sequence: CASSNDSFFYGYTF.